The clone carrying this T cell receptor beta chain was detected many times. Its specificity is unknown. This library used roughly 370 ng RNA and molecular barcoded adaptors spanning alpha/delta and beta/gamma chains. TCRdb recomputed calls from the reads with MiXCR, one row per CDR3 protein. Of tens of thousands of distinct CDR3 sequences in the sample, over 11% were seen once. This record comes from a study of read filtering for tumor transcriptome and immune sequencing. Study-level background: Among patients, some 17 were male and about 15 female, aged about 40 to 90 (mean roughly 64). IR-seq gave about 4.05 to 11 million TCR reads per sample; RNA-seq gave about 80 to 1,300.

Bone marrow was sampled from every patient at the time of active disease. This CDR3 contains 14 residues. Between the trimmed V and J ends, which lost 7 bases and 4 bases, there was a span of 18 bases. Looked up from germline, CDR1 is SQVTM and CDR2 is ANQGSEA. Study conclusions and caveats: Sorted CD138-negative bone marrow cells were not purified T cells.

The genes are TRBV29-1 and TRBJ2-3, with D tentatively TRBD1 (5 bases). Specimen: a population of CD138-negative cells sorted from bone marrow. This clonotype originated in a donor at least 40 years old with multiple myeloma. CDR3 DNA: TGCAGCGCTGGGGCTGTGGGTGTCGCAGATACGCAGTATTTT. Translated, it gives CSAGAVGVADTQYF.